This T cell receptor beta chain was identified during a study of regulatory T cells in long-lasting Graves disease. Study-wide points: Graves' patients with persistent disease showed TCR diversity lower than patients newly diagnosed.

The time point is: newly diagnosed GD, antithyroid drugs for less than 3 months. Extracted PBMC RNA gave rise to the TCR library. Graves' disease diagnoses followed American Thyroid Association guidelines. This clonotype was recorded many times. No antigen is known for it. In building TCR beta libraries, iRepertoire HTBI primers were used together with Arm-PCR of CDR3 regions. TCRdb ran MiXCR on the multiplex PCR reads and lists one entry per CDR3 protein. The data show 300,000 to 450,000 distinct CDR3 sequences, around 16% seen once. The clonotype originates from a female donor with Graves disease. Sequenced material: peripheral blood mononuclear cells (PBMCs), taken at new diagnosis, from a patient treated with antithyroid drugs.

The CDR3 DNA is TGTGCCAGCAGCTTACTGAACAGGGGGCGGGGAGATACGCAGTATTTT. Translated, it gives CASSLLNRGRGDTQYF. The J gene is TRBJ2-3, the V gene TRBV11-2; 9 bases line up with TRBD1. The CDR3 has 16 amino acids. Germline CDR1 SGHAT, CDR2 FQNNGV. V was pared by 2 bases and J by 5 bases, with 8 bases of the junction left unmatched.